This TCR beta chain originates from a study of blood T cell repertoires in COVID-19. The repertoire was sequenced with immunoSEQ multiplex PCR; TCRdb's copy has only in-frame clones and lacks some. Among roughly 220,000 clones listed, more than 75% were seen once. This TCR was recovered from a man in his forties or fifties who had recovered from COVID-19. Sequencing was carried out using peripheral blood.

In DNA form, the CDR3 reads TGTGCCAGCAGTTGGGACAGTACTGAGCAGTTCTTC. Protein: CASSWDSTEQFF. The chain has TRBV6-2 or TRBV6-3 and TRBJ2-1, with 7 bases aligning to TRBD1. Germline lookup yields CDR1 MNHEY and CDR2 SVGEGT. This CDR3 has 12 amino acids. After removal of 4 bases from V and 9 bases from J, the junction contained 3 bases not matched to a gene.